Described below is a single TCR beta chain sequence and its context. Its specificity is unknown. The data were taken from a study of T cell responses to AZD1222 COVID-19 vaccine. Background on the study: Second doses at about 4 or about 12 weeks were pooled. Whole-study results and caveats: White British ancestry dominated among donors, who included more females, and clonal diversity was possibly underestimated. Among those given AZD1222, only six or seven were seropositive at baseline. Across spike, vaccine-associated CD4 TCRs were found, dominant at 160-218 and 743-854.

Per germline, CDR1 SNHLY and CDR2 FYNNEI. V shed 7 bases, J shed 7 bases, and the junction held 6 bases outside the gene matches. This CDR3 is built from 12 residues. Some clones are missing from TCRdb's copy, which holds only in-frame ones; the method was immunoSEQ multiplex PCR. The data contain around 180,000 clones, about 90% of them singletons. The sample was peripheral blood, taken on day 0 of AZD1222 vaccination. This clonotype was obtained from an adult in good health. The chain employs TRBV2 and TRBJ1-2, with 7 positions matching TRBD1. The CDR3 DNA follows: TGTGCCAGCAATCGGCAGGGGGTTGGCTACACCTTC. Translated, it gives CASNRQGVGYTF.